This T cell receptor (beta chain) emerged from a study of PD-L1 blockade in urothelial cancer. Study details: When blood samples were assessed, the median T cell count was 141,255.

Synthetically made TCR analog templates were put into each PCR as spikes. Profiling relied on immunoSEQ multiplex PCR, and the TCRdb table lists in-frame clones only, not all of them. This table holds about 84,000 clones, roughly 87% found once. CDR1 is WNHNN and CDR2 is SYGVQD in the germline V gene (reference sequence). V shed 6 bases and J 8 bases; nucleotides not matched to a gene: 8. The CDR3 sequence is 15 residues long. The source is a man aged 70-80 years with urothelial cancer. The sample here was PBMCs, taken around atezolizumab (anti-PD-L1) treatment. The rearrangement uses TRBV10-1 and TRBJ2-3; 13 bases fit TRBD2. The DNA of the CDR3 is TGCGCCAGCAGCACCGGACTAGCGGGGGTGACTACGCAGTATTTT. It codes for CASSTGLAGVTTQYF.